This TCR beta chain originates from a study of cytomegalovirus exposure and HLA in healthy donors. Of note for this clone: Its antigen is not known.

Looked up from germline, CDR1 is GTSNPN and CDR2 is SVGIG (reference sequence). Trimming took off 4 bases at V and 6 bases at J, with 7 bases between the two ends. The CDR3 contains 11 residues. TCRdb's copy holds only in-frame clones and misses some; the assay was immunoSEQ multiplex PCR. This sample has about 170,000 clones; roughly 86% occur once, and the top ten carry roughly 2.5%. Study results and limitations: The study recorded about 160 TCR beta chains that were cytomegalovirus-associated.

The chain combines TRBV30 with TRBJ1-3; D is unclear. The source is a man younger than 30 in good health and CMV-seropositive. Sequencing used PBMCs. The CDR3 loop is CAWTFLNTIYF. In DNA, the CDR3 is TGTGCCTGGACTTTCCTAAACACCATATATTTT.